The 15 T cell receptor beta chains reported below all come from one sample, sequenced in a study of blood T cell repertoires in COVID-19. Generated by immunoSEQ multiplex PCR, the TCRdb table keeps only in-frame clones and is missing some. Of roughly 400,000 clones detected, 91% appear once; the ten largest clones hold about 0.9%. The source material was PBMCs or T cells enriched from blood (not recorded which). Source of these receptors: a woman aged 40 to 50 who had been exposed to COVID-19.

This sequence joins TRBV12-3 or TRBV12-4 and TRBJ2-2; maybe TRBD1 (6 bases). The V end was cut by 3 bases, the J end by 6 bases, with 8 bases between. The CDR3 consists of 13 residues. The CDR3 DNA is TGTGCCAGCAGTTTCGCAGGGGCCGGGGAGCTGTTTTTT. Translated, it gives CASSFAGAGELFF.

The rearrangement joins TRBV27 to TRBJ2-5; a weak D match, TRBD1 (6 bases). The ends were cut back, 3 bases at V and 4 bases at J, with 15 bases in the middle. CDR1 and CDR2 from the germline V gene are MNHEY and SMNVEV (reference sequence). The CDR3 is 15 amino acids. DNA for the CDR3: TGTGCCAGCAGTTTGGGGGCCTACCCGGGAGAGACCCAGTACTTC. This gives the protein CASSLGAYPGETQYF.

V gene TRBV23-1 combines with J gene TRBJ1-1, with a weak D call TRBD1 (6 bases). TRBV23-1 qualifies as an ORF whose function is uncertain. Trimming stripped 5 bases from V and 8 bases from J, with 12 bases between. The CDR3 is 12 amino acids. As DNA, the CDR3 is TGCGCCAGCAGTTGGGGGGGGCTAGAAGCTTTCTTT. Translated, it gives CASSWGGLEAFF.

The CDR3, as DNA: TGTGCCAGCAGACTAGCGGGGGAAGAGACCCAGTACTTC. Translation gives CASRLAGEETQYF. V is TRBV14 and J is TRBJ2-5; 11 nucleotides line up with TRBD2. After removal of 6 bases from V and 3 bases from J, the junction contained 0 bases not matched to a gene. From germline, CDR1 is SGHDN and CDR2 FVKESK. This CDR3 has 13 amino acids.

The rearrangement links TRBV7-2 to TRBJ1-2; D is unclear. The CDR3 sequence is 15 residues long. Trimming stripped 2 bases from V and 2 bases from J, with 12 bases between. Germline lookup yields CDR1 SGHTA and CDR2 FQGNSA. The CDR3 nucleotides read TGTGCCAGCAGCTTAAATGCGGAGTACAACTATGGCTACACCTTC. This translates into CASSLNAEYNYGYTF.

The V gene is TRBV4-1, the J gene TRBJ1-2, with TRBD1 identical over 7 bases. Germline lookup yields CDR1 MGHRA and CDR2 YSYEKL. This CDR3 has 15 amino acids. The trim removed 4 bases at V and 6 bases at J, leaving 11 bases unmatched. For the CDR3, the DNA is TGCGCCAGCAGCCCCCAACAGGGGACGAGTGATGGCTACACCTTC. Translation gives CASSPQQGTSDGYTF.

This chain joins TRBV25-1 and TRBJ1-3; no definite D call. Trimming cost V 2 bases and J 4 bases, with 9 bases left between them. There are 14 residues in the CDR3. Per the germline V gene, CDR1 is MGHDK and CDR2 is SYGVNS. The CDR3, as DNA: TGTGCCAGCAGTGAAAGTCAGGCAGGAAACACCATATATTTT. Translating it yields CASSESQAGNTIYF.

This clone was recorded once. CDR3 residues: CASSLLASGATDTQYF. CDR3 nucleotide sequence: TGCGCCAGCAGCTTGCTGGCTAGCGGGGCCACAGATACGCAGTATTTT. The gene calls are TRBV5-1 and TRBJ2-3, with 9 bases aligning to TRBD2. The CDR3 sequence is 16 residues long. Losses at the gene ends were 1 base for V and 2 bases for J; bases not matched to a gene: 5. In germline, CDR1 is SGHRS, CDR2 YFSETQ.

The chain links TRBV19 to TRBJ2-2, with TRBD1 matching 9 bases. The CDR3 has 15 residues. The germline gives CDR1 LNHDA, CDR2 SQIVND (reference sequence). Losses at the gene ends were 6 bases for V and 7 bases for J; bases not matched to a gene: 9. CDR3 sequence: CASSSGTGIVGELFF. CDR3 nucleotides: TGTGCCAGTAGCTCCGGGACAGGGATAGTCGGGGAGCTGTTTTTT.

V gene TRBV6-5 combines with J gene TRBJ1-6, with 12 positions matching TRBD1. There are 15 residues in the CDR3. J gave up 11 bases and V 6 bases, and 8 bases lay outside the gene matches. Per the germline V gene, CDR1 is MNHEY and CDR2 is SVGAGI. CDR3 amino acids: CASSPPGQGAAPLHF. CDR3 sequence (DNA): TGTGCCAGCAGCCCGCCGGGACAGGGGGCGGCACCCCTCCACTTT.

The J gene is TRBJ2-5, the V gene TRBV3-1 (or the pseudogene TRBV3-2); possibly TRBD1 for D (5 bases). Germline loops: CDR1 LGHDT, CDR2 YNNKEL (reference sequence). The CDR3 spans 15 residues. V was shortened by 0 bases and J by 4 bases, with 12 bases between the two germline ends. CDR3 protein: CASSQDLGVRETQYF. DNA of the CDR3: TGTGCCAGCAGCCAAGATCTAGGGGTCAGAGAGACCCAGTACTTC.

This chain joins TRBV14 and TRBJ2-2; TRBD2 is a possible D gene (6 bases). Trimming shortened V by 4 bases and J by 0 bases, and 9 bases separated the two germline ends. The germline gives CDR1 SGHDN, CDR2 FVKESK. This CDR3 contains 15 residues. The CDR3 loop reads CASSPGLANTGELFF. For the CDR3, the DNA is TGTGCCAGCAGCCCGGGACTCGCGAACACCGGGGAGCTGTTTTTT.

The J gene is TRBJ2-3, the V gene TRBV10-1, with a possible D match to TRBD1 (6 bases). CDR3 length: 16 amino acids. V was trimmed by 6 bases and J by 2 bases, leaving 18 bases between them. Looked up from germline, CDR1 is WNHNN and CDR2 is SYGVQD (reference sequence). CDR3 in amino acids: CASSQQGKIATDTQYF. The CDR3 bases are TGCGCCAGCAGCCAGCAGGGGAAGATAGCCACAGATACGCAGTATTTT.

Written as DNA, the CDR3 is TGTGCCACCAGCAGAGCGGCGGGGAGCTCCTACGAGCAGTACTTC. It codes for CATSRAAGSSYEQYF. The V call is TRBV15, the J call TRBJ2-7; a possible D gene is TRBD2 (6 bases). This CDR3 has 15 residues. Germline values: CDR1 LNHNV, CDR2 YYDKDF (reference sequence). V was clipped by 1 base and J by 0 bases, with 10 bases between them. The full variable domain, its missing parts supplied by reference TRBV15 and TRBJ2-7, is DAMVIQNPRYQVTQFGKPVTLSCSQTLNHNVMYWYQQKSSQAPKLLFHYYDKDFNNEADTPDNFQSRRPNTSFCFLDIRSPGLGDTAMYLCATSRAAGSSYEQYFGPGTRLTVT.

The chain is built from TRBV30 and TRBJ1-6; 7 nucleotides match TRBD1. The CDR3 runs to 16 residues. The V gene's germline CDR1 is GTSNPN and CDR2 SVGIG (reference sequence). J gave up 0 bases and V 3 bases, and 5 bases lay outside the gene matches. This CDR3 is CAWRLQGSSYNSPLHF. CDR3 DNA sequence: TGTGCCTGGAGACTACAGGGGAGCTCCTATAATTCACCCCTCCACTTT.